One T cell receptor (beta chain) is described in this entry. The antigen remains undetermined. The data derive from a study of graft-versus-host responses after intestinal transplantation. Study as a whole: Transplantation in recipients was multivisceral, liver-intestinal, or isolated intestinal. Study conclusions and caveats: Early post-transplant falls in HvG clones accompanied the peak levels of circulating GvH clones. There were GvH clones found in recipient marrow, and some of them appeared first in ileum or blood.

Generated by immunoSEQ multiplex PCR, the TCRdb table keeps only in-frame clones and is missing some. The sample lists some 130,000 clones, approximately 95% seen once, with more than 0.09% in the top ten. Germline loops: CDR1 SGDLS, CDR2 YYNGEE. V shed 4 bases and J 5 bases; nucleotides not matched to a gene: 17. The CDR3 totals 18 residues. This material consisted of unstimulated CD4+ T cells sorted from spleen or lymph node cells, taken before intestinal transplant. V and J are TRBV9 and TRBJ2-2, with 7 bases identical to TRBD2. The receptor's source is a human donor who received an intestinal transplant. The CDR3 region has the DNA TGTGCCAGCAGCTGGGGGAGGGACCCCGAGGGCGGGACCGGGGAGCTGTTTTTT. Its translation is CASSWGRDPEGGTGELFF.